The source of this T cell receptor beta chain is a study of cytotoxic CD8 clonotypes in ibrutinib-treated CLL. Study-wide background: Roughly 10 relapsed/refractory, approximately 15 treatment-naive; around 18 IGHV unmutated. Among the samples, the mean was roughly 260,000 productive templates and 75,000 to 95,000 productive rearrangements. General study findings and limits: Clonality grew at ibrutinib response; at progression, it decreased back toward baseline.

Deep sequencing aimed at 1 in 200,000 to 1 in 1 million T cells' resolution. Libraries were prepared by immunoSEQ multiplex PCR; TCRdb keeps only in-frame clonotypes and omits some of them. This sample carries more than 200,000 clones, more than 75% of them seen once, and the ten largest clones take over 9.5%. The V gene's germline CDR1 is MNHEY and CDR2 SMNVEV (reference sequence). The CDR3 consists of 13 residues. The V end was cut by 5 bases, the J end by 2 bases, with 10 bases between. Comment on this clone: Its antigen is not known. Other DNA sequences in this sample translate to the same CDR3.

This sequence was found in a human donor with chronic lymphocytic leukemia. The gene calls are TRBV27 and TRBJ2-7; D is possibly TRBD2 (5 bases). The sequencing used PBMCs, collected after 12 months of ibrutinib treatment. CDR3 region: CASSPLGAYEQYF. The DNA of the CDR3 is TGTGCCAGCAGTCCCCTCGGGGCCTACGAGCAGTACTTC.